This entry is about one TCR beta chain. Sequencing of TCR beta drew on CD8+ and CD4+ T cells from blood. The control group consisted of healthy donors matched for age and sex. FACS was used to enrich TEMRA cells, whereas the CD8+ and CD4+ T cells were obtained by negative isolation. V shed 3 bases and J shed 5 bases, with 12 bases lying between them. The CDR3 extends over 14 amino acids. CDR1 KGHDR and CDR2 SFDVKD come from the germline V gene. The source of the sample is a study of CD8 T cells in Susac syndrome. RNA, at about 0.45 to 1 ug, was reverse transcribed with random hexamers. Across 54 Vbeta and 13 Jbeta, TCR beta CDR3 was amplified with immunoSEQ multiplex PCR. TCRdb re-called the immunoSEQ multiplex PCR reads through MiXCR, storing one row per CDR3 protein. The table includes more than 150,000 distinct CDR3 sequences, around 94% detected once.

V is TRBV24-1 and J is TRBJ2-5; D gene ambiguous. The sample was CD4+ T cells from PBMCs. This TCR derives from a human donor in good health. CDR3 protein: CATSDRAHSETQYF. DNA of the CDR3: TGTGCCACCAGTGATAGGGCACATTCCGAGACCCAGTACTTC.